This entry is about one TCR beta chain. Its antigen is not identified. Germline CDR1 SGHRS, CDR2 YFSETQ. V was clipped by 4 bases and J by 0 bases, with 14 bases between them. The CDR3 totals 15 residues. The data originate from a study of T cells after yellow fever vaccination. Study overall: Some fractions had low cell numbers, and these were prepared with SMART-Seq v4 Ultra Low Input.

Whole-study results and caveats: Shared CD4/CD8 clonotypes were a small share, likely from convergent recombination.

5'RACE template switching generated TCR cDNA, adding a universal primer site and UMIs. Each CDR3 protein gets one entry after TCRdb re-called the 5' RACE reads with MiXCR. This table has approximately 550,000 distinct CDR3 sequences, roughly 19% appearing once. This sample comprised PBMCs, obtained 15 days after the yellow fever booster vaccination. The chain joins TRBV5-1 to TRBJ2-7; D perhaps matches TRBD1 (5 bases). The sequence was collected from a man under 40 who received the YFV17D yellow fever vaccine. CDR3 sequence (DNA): TGCGCCAGCAGCCTTCGGACAACAAGCTCCTACGAGCAGTACTTC. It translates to CASSLRTTSSYEQYF.